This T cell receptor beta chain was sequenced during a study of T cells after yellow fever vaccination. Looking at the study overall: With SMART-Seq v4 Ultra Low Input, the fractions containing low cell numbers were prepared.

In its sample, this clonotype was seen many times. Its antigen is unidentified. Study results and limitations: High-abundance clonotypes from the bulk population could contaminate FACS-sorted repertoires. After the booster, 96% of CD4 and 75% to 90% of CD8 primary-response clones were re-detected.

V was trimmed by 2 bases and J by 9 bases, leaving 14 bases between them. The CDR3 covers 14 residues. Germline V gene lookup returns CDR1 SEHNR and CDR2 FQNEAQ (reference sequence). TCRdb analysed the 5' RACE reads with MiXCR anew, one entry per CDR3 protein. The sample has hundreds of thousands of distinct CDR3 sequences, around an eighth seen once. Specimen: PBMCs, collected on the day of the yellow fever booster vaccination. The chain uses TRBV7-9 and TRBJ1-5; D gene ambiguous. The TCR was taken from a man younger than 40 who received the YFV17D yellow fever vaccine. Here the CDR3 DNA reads TGTGCCAGCAGCTTACCCACAGCTCATGGGCCCCAGCATTTT. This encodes CASSLPTAHGPQHF.